Listed below are T cell receptor beta chains from one sample, sequenced in a study of blood T cell repertoires in COVID-19. Measured with immunoSEQ multiplex PCR; TCRdb has only the in-frame clones, and not every one. Of nearly 200,000 clones detected, roughly 90% appear once; the ten largest clones hold around 8%. Sample: PBMCs or T cells enriched from blood (not recorded which). The receptor set was obtained from a woman younger than 35 who had recovered from COVID-19. CDR3s include the opening cysteine and the closing phenylalanine or tryptophan. D genes are given only for firm matches. Some rows mark clone size as missing; the rest say once, few, many or name a class of expanded clone.

j_call: TRBJ1-2; v_call: TRBV2; d_call: -; clone_size: -; cdr3_aa: CASTPEGGETGHGYTF; cdr3_nt: TGTGCCAGCACCCCGGAAGGCGGGGAAACGGGGCATGGCTACACCTTC
j_call: TRBJ2-1; v_call: TRBV19; d_call: -; clone_size: -; cdr3_aa: CASSMVTSSSYNEQFF; cdr3_nt: TGTGCCAGTAGTATGGTGACATCGAGCTCCTACAATGAGCAGTTCTTC
j_call: TRBJ2-1; v_call: TRBV5-4; d_call: TRBD2; clone_size: -; cdr3_aa: CASSRTSSWNEQFF; cdr3_nt: TGTGCCAGCAGCCGGACTAGCTCCTGGAATGAGCAGTTCTTC
j_call: TRBJ2-5; v_call: TRBV28; d_call: TRBD1; clone_size: -; cdr3_aa: CASSPYRDRETQYF; cdr3_nt: TGTGCCAGCAGTCCTTACCGGGACAGGGAGACCCAGTACTTC
j_call: TRBJ2-1; v_call: TRBV4-1; d_call: -; clone_size: -; cdr3_aa: CASSQAVGPNEQFF; cdr3_nt: TGCGCCAGCAGCCAAGCGGTGGGGCCCAATGAGCAGTTCTTC
j_call: TRBJ2-7; v_call: TRBV7-2; d_call: -; clone_size: -; cdr3_aa: CASSSRGGGQYF; cdr3_nt: TGTGCCAGCAGCTCACGCGGCGGGGGCCAGTACTTC
j_call: TRBJ2-1; v_call: TRBV30; d_call: -; clone_size: -; cdr3_aa: CAWSVGQGNYNEQFF; cdr3_nt: TGTGCCTGGAGTGTCGGTCAGGGGAACTACAATGAGCAGTTCTTC
j_call: TRBJ2-5; v_call: TRBV2; d_call: -; clone_size: -; cdr3_aa: CASTVQGTYQETQYF; cdr3_nt: TGTGCCAGCACGGTGCAGGGTACGTACCAAGAGACCCAGTACTTC
j_call: TRBJ1-1; v_call: TRBV11-1; d_call: -; clone_size: -; cdr3_aa: CASSLDAGHNTEAFF; cdr3_nt: TGTGCCAGCAGCTTAGACGCGGGGCATAACACTGAAGCTTTCTTT
j_call: TRBJ1-1; v_call: TRBV4-1; d_call: -; clone_size: once; cdr3_aa: CASSQGRRVNTEAFF; cdr3_nt: TGCGCCAGCAGCCAAGGACGCAGGGTGAACACTGAAGCTTTCTTT